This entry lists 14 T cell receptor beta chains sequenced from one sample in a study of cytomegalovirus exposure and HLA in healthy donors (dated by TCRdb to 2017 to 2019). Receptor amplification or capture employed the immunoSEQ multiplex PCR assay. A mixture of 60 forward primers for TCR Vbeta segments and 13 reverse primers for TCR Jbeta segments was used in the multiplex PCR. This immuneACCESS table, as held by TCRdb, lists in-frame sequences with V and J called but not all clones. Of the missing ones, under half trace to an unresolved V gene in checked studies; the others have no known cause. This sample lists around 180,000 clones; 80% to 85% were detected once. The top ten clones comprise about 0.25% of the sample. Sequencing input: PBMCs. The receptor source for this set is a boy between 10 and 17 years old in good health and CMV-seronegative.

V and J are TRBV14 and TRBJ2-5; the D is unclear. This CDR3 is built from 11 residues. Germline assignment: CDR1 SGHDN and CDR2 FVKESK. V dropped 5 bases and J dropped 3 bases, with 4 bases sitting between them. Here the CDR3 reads CASSSKETQYF. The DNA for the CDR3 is TGTGCCAGCAGCTCCAAAGAGACCCAGTACTTC.

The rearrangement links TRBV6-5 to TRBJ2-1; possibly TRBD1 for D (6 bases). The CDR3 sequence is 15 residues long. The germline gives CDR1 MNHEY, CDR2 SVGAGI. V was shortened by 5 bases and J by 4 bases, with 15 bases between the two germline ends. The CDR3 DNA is TGTGCCAGCAGTCCCCCGGGACATACTTACAATGAGCAGTTCTTC. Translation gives CASSPPGHTYNEQFF.

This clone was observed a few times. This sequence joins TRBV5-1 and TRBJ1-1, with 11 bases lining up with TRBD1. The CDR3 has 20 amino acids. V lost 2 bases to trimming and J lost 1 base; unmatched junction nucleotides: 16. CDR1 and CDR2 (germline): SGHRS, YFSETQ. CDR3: CASSFDGTGGLFAGNTEAFF. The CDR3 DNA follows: TGCGCCAGCAGCTTCGACGGGACAGGGGGGCTTTTCGCAGGGAACACTGAAGCTTTCTTT.

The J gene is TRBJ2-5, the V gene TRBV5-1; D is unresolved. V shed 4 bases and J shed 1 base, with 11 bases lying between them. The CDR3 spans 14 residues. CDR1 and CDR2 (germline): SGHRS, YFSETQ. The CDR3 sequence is CASSPLLRQETQYF. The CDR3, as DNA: TGCGCCAGCAGCCCCTTATTGCGCCAAGAGACCCAGTACTTC. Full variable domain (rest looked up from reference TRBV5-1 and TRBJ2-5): KAGVTQTPRYLIKTRGQQVTLSCSPISGHRSVSWYQQTPGQGLQFLFEYFSETQRNKGNFPGRFSGRQFSNSRSEMNVSTLELGDSALYLCASSPLLRQETQYFGPGTRLLVL.

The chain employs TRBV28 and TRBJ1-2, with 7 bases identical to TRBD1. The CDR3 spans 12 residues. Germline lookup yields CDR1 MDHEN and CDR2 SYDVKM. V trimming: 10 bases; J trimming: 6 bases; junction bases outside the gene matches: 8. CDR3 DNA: TGTGCCACGCCGGGACAGAAGAATGGCTACACCTTC. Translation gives CATPGQKNGYTF.

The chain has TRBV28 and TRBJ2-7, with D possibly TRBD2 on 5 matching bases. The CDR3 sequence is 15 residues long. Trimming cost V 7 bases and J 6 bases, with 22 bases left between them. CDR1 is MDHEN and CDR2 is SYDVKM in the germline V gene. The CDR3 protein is CASTSYGETSREQYF. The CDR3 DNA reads TGTGCCAGCACCTCTTATGGGGAGACCTCCCGCGAGCAGTACTTC.

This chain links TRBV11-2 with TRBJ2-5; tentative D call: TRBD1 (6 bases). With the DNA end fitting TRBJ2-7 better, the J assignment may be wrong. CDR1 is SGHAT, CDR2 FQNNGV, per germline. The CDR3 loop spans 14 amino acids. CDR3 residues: CASSLSQGTYEQYF. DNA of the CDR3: TGTGCCAGCAGCTTGAGCCAGGGGACCTACGAGCAGTACTTC.

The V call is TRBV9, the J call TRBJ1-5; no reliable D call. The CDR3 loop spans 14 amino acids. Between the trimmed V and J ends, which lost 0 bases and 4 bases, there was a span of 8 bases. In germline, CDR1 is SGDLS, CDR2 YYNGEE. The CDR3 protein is CASSVGLGNQPQHF. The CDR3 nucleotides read TGTGCCAGCAGCGTAGGACTCGGGAATCAGCCCCAGCATTTT.

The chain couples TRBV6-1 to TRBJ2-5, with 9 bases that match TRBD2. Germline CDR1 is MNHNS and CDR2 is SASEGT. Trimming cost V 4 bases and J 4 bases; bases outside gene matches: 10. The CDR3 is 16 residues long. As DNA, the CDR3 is TGTGCCAGCAGTGGTATAGCGGGGGATTATAGAGAGACCCAGTACTTC. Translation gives CASSGIAGDYRETQYF.

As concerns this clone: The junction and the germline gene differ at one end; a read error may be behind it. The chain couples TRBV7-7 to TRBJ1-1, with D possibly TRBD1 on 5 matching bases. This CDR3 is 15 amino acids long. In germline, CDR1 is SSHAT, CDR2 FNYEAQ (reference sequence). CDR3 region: CASSLLSRGRTEAFF. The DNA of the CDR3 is TGTGCTAGCAGCCTCCTTAGTAGGGGCAGGACTGAAGCTTTCTTT.

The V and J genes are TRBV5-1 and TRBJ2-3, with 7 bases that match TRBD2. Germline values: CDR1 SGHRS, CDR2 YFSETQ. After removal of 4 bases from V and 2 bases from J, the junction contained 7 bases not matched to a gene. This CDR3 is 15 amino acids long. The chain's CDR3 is CASSQSGTDTDTQYF. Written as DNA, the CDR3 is TGCGCCAGCAGCCAAAGCGGGACTGACACAGATACGCAGTATTTT.

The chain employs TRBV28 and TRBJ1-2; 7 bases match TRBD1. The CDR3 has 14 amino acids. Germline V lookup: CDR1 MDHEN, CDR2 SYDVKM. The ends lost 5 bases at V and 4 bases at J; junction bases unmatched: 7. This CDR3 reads CASSTLGQAYGYTF. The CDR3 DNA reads TGTGCCAGCAGTACCCTAGGACAGGCCTATGGCTACACCTTC.

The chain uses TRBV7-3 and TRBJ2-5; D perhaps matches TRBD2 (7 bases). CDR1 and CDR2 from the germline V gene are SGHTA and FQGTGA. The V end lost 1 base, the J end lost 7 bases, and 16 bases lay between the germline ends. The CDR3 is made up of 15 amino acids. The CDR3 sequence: CASSLKGGPPGTQYF. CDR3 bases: TGTGCCAGCAGCTTAAAGGGGGGGCCTCCCGGGACCCAGTACTTC.

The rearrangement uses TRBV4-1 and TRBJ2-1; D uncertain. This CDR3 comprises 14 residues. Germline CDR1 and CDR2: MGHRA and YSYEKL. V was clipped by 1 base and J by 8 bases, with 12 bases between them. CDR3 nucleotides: TGCGCCAGCAGCCAAGCGCCTAGAATCGATGAGCAGTTCTTC. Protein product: CASSQAPRIDEQFF.